This TCR beta chain was sequenced during a study of cytomegalovirus exposure and HLA in healthy donors. A word on this clone: Its specificity is unknown.

Study observations and caveats: Across donors, most TCRs were seen rarely, yet some public ones were widespread. The study labeled about 160 TCR beta chains cytomegalovirus-associated.

The repertoire was sequenced with immunoSEQ multiplex PCR; TCRdb's copy has only in-frame clones and lacks some. This sample carries about 130,000 clones, 80% to 90% of them seen once, and the ten largest clones take 9% to 9.5%. This TCR came from a young woman in good health and CMV-seropositive. Sequences were obtained from PBMCs.

This chain's CDR3 is CASSGSRRTDTQYF. The CDR3 DNA sequence: TGTGCCAGCAGCGGAAGTCGGAGGACAGATACGCAGTATTTT. This chain joins TRBV6-5 and TRBJ2-3; D is perhaps TRBD2 (5 bases). Trimming stripped 6 bases from V and 3 bases from J, with 13 bases between. The CDR3 length is 14 residues. From germline, CDR1 is MNHEY and CDR2 SVGAGI.